This T cell receptor (beta chain) was captured by sequencing in a study of blood T cell repertoires in COVID-19. Authors' processing steps: Estimated nucleated cell counts came from reference gene primer amplification. Sequencing used immunoSEQ multiplex PCR; TCRdb keeps in-frame clones, though not all of them. D and trimming were read from the DNA, whereas the V and J calls and clone size are those reported in that table. Of about 230,000 clones listed, approximately 90% are singletons. V lost 0 bases and J lost 0, with 12 bases in between. The CDR3 has 16 amino acids. CDR1 SGHRS and CDR2 YFSETQ come from the germline V gene.

Source material: peripheral blood. This TCR derives from a man in his thirties or forties with COVID-19, enrolled during active disease. The chain recombines TRBV5-1 with TRBJ2-5; possible D gene TRBD2, 6 bases. The DNA of the CDR3 is TGCGCCAGCAGCTTGGTGGGTGCGGGATACCAAGAGACCCAGTACTTC. It specifies CASSLVGAGYQETQYF.